This T cell receptor beta chain was profiled in a study of cytomegalovirus exposure and HLA in healthy donors (dated by TCRdb to the late 2010s). Turning to the overall study: An earlier analysis of more than 550 of the donors reported 276 Gb of sequence data and about 120 million unique TCR beta sequences obtained from approximately 180 million T cells. About 330 gigabases of sequencing data and approximately 91 million unique TCR sequences made up an early release that covered 640 HLA-typed donors. The genetic ancestry cluster associated with self-reported Caucasian donors included around 76% of the 398 genotyped donors. The study aimed to test whether signatures of past pathogen exposure could be identified by cataloging public T cell receptors. The study used immunosequencing to profile the T cell repertoires of approximately 640 subjects and linked those repertoires to cytomegalovirus serostatus. A separate validation cohort of over 95 different subjects was used in addition to the roughly 670-subject first cohort. High-throughput TCR immunosequencing, statistical association of individual TCRs with disease status, and machine learning were combined to predict cytomegalovirus infection status. A later analysis re-analyzed previously published TCR beta repertoires from roughly 600 donors and added high-resolution HLA genotyping to study TCR occurrence patterns. Rather than drawing on any new phenotypic data, the later analysis identified candidate immune exposures from TCR beta sequences and the way those sequences occurred across donors. An earlier analysis of fewer than 750 of the donors used high-throughput TCR beta sequencing to judge whether each TCR beta V gene segment behaved as functional or pseudogenic. Donor age, sex, ethnicity and CMV serostatus were compiled alongside the repertoire data. A later genetic analysis took genome-wide SNP genotypes for about 55% of the roughly 670 donors and used that subset as a discovery cohort. Every repertoire in the discovery cohort had been generated on one and the same sequencing platform. HLA typing covered class I and class II loci at four-digit resolution. Typing coverage varied by locus: roughly 629-630 donors for A, B, C, DRB1 and DQB1; more than 500 for DQA1; some 610 for DPA1; approximately 470 for DPB1. Several DR-DQ haplotypes were treated as single units for association and clustering because of strong linkage in the cohort. On average, roughly 200,000 unique TCR beta nucleotide sequences were sequenced per donor among a few hundred genotyped donors of the cohort, with roughly 18% of those sequences being non-productive.

The library was made by the immunoSEQ multiplex PCR assay. A mixture of 60 forward primers for TCR Vbeta segments and 13 reverse primers for TCR Jbeta segments was used in the multiplex PCR. A multiplex PCR assay on genomic DNA amplified the CDR3 region of rearranged TCR beta genes. Amplified TCR beta libraries were sequenced as 87-base-pair reads on the Illumina HiSeq System. Per the authors' processing: A later analysis counted tens of millions of unique TCR beta chains across the approximately 700 repertoires, and roughly 10 million of these chains were shared by at least two donors. Raw reads were error-corrected and collapsed into unique sequences with a nearest-neighbor algorithm that merged closely related sequences to remove PCR and sequencing errors. V, D and J gene segments were assigned by aligning CDR3 sequences to IMGT reference sequences. Each retained sequence needed at least a six-nucleotide match to both a V gene segment and a J gene segment. A rearrangement counted as productive if the CDR3 had no stop codons and remained in frame with V and J, and every other rearrangement counted as non-productive. Following IMGT convention, CDR3 was defined as the stretch from the second conserved V-encoded cysteine to the conserved J-encoded phenylalanine. In an earlier analysis of around 570 of the donors, sequences lacking an unambiguous match to a single V gene segment were excluded. In an earlier analysis of about 590 of the donors, a V segment was called functional when productive rearrangements were above 56.7%, and segregating when the standard deviation between donors exceeded 5%. To diagnose cytomegalovirus status from the catalog of TCR beta chain sequences, a statistical classification framework was built. In a later analysis, TCR nucleotide sequences were compared against IMGT/GENE-DB human TR gene sequences so that V and J genes could be assigned. In a later analysis, CDR3 sequences and most-parsimonious VDJ recombination scenarios were assigned using the TCRdist pipeline. In a later analysis, each TCR beta chain was defined by its CDR3 amino acid sequence together with its V-gene family, and reads lacking a unique V-gene family were excluded. In a later analysis, approximately 640 highly shared, low-generation-probability nucleotide sequences were removed to address suspected cross-contamination and a sequencing artifact. In a later analysis, a clonal expansion index was calculated for each public chain from normalized within-repertoire ranks of inferred template counts. A later analysis computed generation probabilities with a VDJ recombination model fitted to out-of-frame rearrangements, and checked the results against IGoR. A later analysis scored TCR-TCR, TCR-HLA and TCR-CMV co-occurrence with hypergeometric tests, applying a repertoire-size bias correction to TCR pairs. To estimate false discovery rates, a later analysis permuted the HLA or CMV assignments 20 times. In a later analysis, co-occurring TCRs were grouped with DBSCAN, and TCRdist sequence similarity was added when clustering was performed within HLA-allele-positive subsets. Co-occurrence clustering excluded repertoires with fewer than 30,000 or more than 120,000 public chains, plus five with anomalous nucleotide sharing. TCRdb stores this immuneACCESS table with in-frame sequences only. Part of the clones is absent; in the studies checked, under half of the shortfall reflects unresolved V genes, and no reason is known for the rest. V and J calls and clone size follow that table, whereas D and trimming were derived from the DNA. The sample table records roughly 250,000 clones; around 65% of these occur just once. Around 2.3% of the sample lies in the top ten.

The cohort consisted of 666 healthy bone marrow donors. At the time of sampling, every cohort member was nominally healthy, though immune exposures that went unrecorded were likely present. The donor tested CMV seronegative, placing the donor among the approximately 400 seronegative members of the cohort. A peripheral blood sample was collected from each donor, and TCR beta sequencing was performed on peripheral blood mononuclear cells. Genomic DNA extraction from the blood cell samples was performed with the Qiagen DNeasy Blood Extraction Kit. Overall study results and their limits: Most TCR sequences were seen in very few donors, while some public TCRs were found in many individuals. According to the authors, the approach could potentially be generalized to other disease states and immunological phenotypes. A further reported finding was that TCR beta sequences accurately predicted the HLA-A and HLA-B alleles for most subjects in the first cohort. Three of the identified cytomegalovirus-associated TCR beta chains were confirmed in vitro to be specific for cytomegalovirus antigens. In a later analysis, over 15,000 TCR beta sequences were associated with specific HLA alleles at a false discovery rate of 0.05. Assigning TCR associations to individual alleles was difficult when HLA alleles, especially DR and DQ, strongly co-occurred. Linkage disequilibrium might explain the correlated functional status among segregating V segments, but an unknown experimental factor could not be excluded. According to a later analysis, most CMV-associated TCR beta chains appeared to be HLA-restricted, and the HLA associations seemed to be driven largely by CMV exposure. Some IMGT-functional V segments, including TRBV6-2 and TRBV6-3, could not be distinguished by the 87-base-pair reads and were therefore excluded. An association between a missense DCLRE1C variant and V-gene and J-gene trimming of TCR beta chains was found in a later genetic analysis and replicated in an independent cohort. In an earlier analysis of some 640 of the donors, most TCR beta V segments were observed in productive rearrangements about 90% or about 30% of the time, broadly matching IMGT annotations. In a later genetic analysis, fewer N-insertions in productive TCRs were reported among donors in an Asian-associated ancestry cluster than the approximately 670-donor mean. A cluster of highly shared sequence variants was judged likely to represent a technical artifact of the sequencing pipeline. Because counts were too low, roughly 18 rarely observed V segments, including chromosome 9 orphons, were left out of the earlier analysis of a few hundred of the donors. Only TCR beta chains were sequenced in this cohort, and the absence of alpha or paired-chain data limited detectable features. In a later analysis, HLA-associated TCR beta chains were found to be more clonally expanded and to have lower generation probabilities than equally common non-associated chains. In a later analysis, TCR association rates were found to vary across HLA loci, with the most associated TCRs seen for DRB1 alleles and the fewest for HLA-C alleles. Cytomegalovirus status was reported to be diagnosed by the classifier with high specificity and sensitivity in both the original and validation cohorts. Presence/absence analyses assumed roughly uniform sequencing depth across donors, an assumption that may not hold. Immune exposure information for the cohort was limited to CMV serostatus. Because some donors lacked HLA typing at each locus, the association tests relied only on the typed subset. According to a later analysis, parvovirus B19, influenza, CMV and Epstein-Barr virus appeared linked to several top co-occurrence clusters. In the study, about 150 TCR beta chains were listed as associated with cytomegalovirus.

The germline V gene encodes CDR1 SNHLY and CDR2 FYNNEI. Spanning cysteine to phenylalanine, the CDR3 consists of 13 amino acids. The sequence is cut down to CDR3 DNA, 39 bases in frame from base 1. In regard to this clone: Its cognate antigen has yet to be identified. The sample holds no much larger clone one base away, and base qualities are not on file.

The source is a female donor in good health and CMV-seronegative. This chain joins TRBV2 to TRBJ2-5; confidence is insufficient to name the D gene. The J call may be wrong; the DNA end is better matched by TRBJ2-7. Sequenced: PBMCs. The CDR3 amino acid sequence is: CASSATAHYEQYF. DNA sequence: TGTGCCAGCAGCGCGACGGCACACTACGAGCAGTACTTC.